A single sample gave rise to the 30 T cell receptor beta chains below, sequenced in a study of CD8+ T cells in alopecia areata listed by TCRdb under 2018. The receptor library was made with the immunoSEQ multiplex PCR assay. RNA was extracted from all samples and reverse transcribed into cDNA as template for TCR sequencing. Imported from immuneACCESS, the table was reduced by TCRdb to in-frame sequences with V and J called. These copies leave out some clones; in studies compared against another copy, an unresolved V gene accounts for under half, and the cause of the remainder is not known. The sample table lists under 65,000 clones, roughly 46% of them with a count of one. Jointly, the top ten make up roughly half of the sample. Sequences were obtained from NKG2D-low CD8+ T cells sorted from blood. What the cell subset or site label conveys for this sample: sorted CD8+ NKG2D-low blood T cells. The source is a human donor with alopecia areata.

Only a few counts were recorded for this clone. This chain uses TRBV29-1 with TRBJ2-1; 9 nucleotides align to TRBD2. The ends lost 1 base at V and 0 bases at J; junction bases unmatched: 4. This CDR3 comprises 16 residues. Germline V lookup: CDR1 SQVTM, CDR2 ANQGSEA. CDR3 in amino acids: CSVEGSGRDSYNEQFF. In nucleotides, the CDR3 is TGCAGCGTTGAAGGTAGCGGGAGAGACTCCTACAATGAGCAGTTCTTC.

This clone was detected a few times. V gene TRBV14 combines with J gene TRBJ2-7; D call uncertain. The CDR3 consists of 15 residues. The V end lost 0 bases, the J end lost 0 bases, and 9 bases lay between the germline ends. In germline, CDR1 is SGHDN, CDR2 FVKESK. The CDR3: CASSQDGSSSYEQYF. Here the CDR3 DNA reads TGTGCCAGCAGCCAAGATGGGTCATCCTCCTACGAGCAGTACTTC.

The genes are TRBV10-3 and TRBJ2-7; no reliable D call. The germline CDR1 and CDR2 sequences are ENHRY and SYGVKD. CDR3 length equals 12 residues. The V end lost 0 bases, the J end lost 7 bases, and 7 bases lay between the germline ends. The CDR3 sequence: CAISESAREQYF. The CDR3 DNA reads TGTGCCATCAGTGAGTCTGCGAGGGAGCAGTACTTC.

The V and J genes are TRBV4-2 and TRBJ2-3, with 8 bases fitting TRBD1. With 0 bases clipped from V and 0 bases from J, the junction kept 2 bases outside the gene matches. Germline V lookup: CDR1 LGHNA, CDR2 YNFKEQ. This CDR3 is built from 16 residues. The CDR3 sequence is CASSQEDRASTDTQYF. The CDR3 nucleotides are TGTGCCAGCAGCCAAGAGGACAGGGCTAGCACAGATACGCAGTATTTT.

This clone has just a few counts. The rearrangement uses TRBV5-7 and TRBJ2-7; D unresolved. TRBV5-7 is an ORF, and what it does is uncertain. The CDR3 spans 15 residues. Between the trimmed V and J ends, which lost 4 bases and 2 bases, there was a span of 16 bases. The CDR3 DNA follows: TGTGCCAGCAGCGAGGCTGAAGTCAGGACCTACGAGCAGTACTTC. Protein: CASSEAEVRTYEQYF.

V usage is TRBV9 and J usage is TRBJ2-3; D remains ambiguous. This CDR3 is built from 13 residues. Germline-derived CDR1 and CDR2 are SGDLS and YYNGEE. The V and J ends lost 3 bases and 2 bases respectively, with 7 bases between them. CDR3 residues: CASSDLNTDTQYF. For the CDR3, the DNA is TGTGCCAGCAGCGACCTTAACACAGATACGCAGTATTTT.

This clone came up once. J is TRBJ2-7 and V is TRBV7-9; no clear D gene. The CDR3 spans 12 residues. V lost 5 bases to trimming and J lost 1 base, with 6 bases between them. The V gene's germline CDR1 is SEHNR and CDR2 FQNEAQ (reference sequence). CDR3 nucleotides: TGTGCCAGCAGCCCCACATCCTACGAGCAGTACTTC. Translated: CASSPTSYEQYF.

The V call is TRBV2, the J call TRBJ1-1, with 8 bases that match TRBD1. Trimming cost V 10 bases and J 1 base; bases outside gene matches: 5. The germline V gene has CDR1 SNHLY and CDR2 FYNNEI. CDR3 length: 13 amino acids. The DNA for the CDR3 is TGTGCCACCCGGACAGGGAAGAACACTGAAGCTTTCTTT. This gives the protein CATRTGKNTEAFF.

The gene calls are TRBV2 and TRBJ1-6; TRBD1 matches at 9 bases. CDR1 is SNHLY and CDR2 is FYNNEI in the germline V gene. The trim removed 6 bases at V and 7 bases at J, leaving 10 bases unmatched. This CDR3 spans 16 amino acids. DNA of the CDR3: TGTGCCAGCAGATTTACCGGGACAGGGAAAAATTCACCCCTCCACTTT. It specifies CASRFTGTGKNSPLHF.

This clone was counted only a few times. The CDR3 is CASSQAYRVEQFF. In DNA, the CDR3 is TGTGCCAGCAGCCAAGCCTACAGGGTCGAGCAGTTCTTC. The V and J genes are TRBV14 and TRBJ2-1; D is possibly TRBD1 (6 bases). There are 13 residues in the CDR3. V was shortened by 1 base and J by 10 bases, with 11 bases between the two germline ends. Germline V lookup: CDR1 SGHDN, CDR2 FVKESK.

This clone has more than one count but fewer than ten. The chain carries TRBV14 and TRBJ2-3; 7 positions match TRBD1. V trimming: 1 base; J trimming: 1 base; junction bases outside the gene matches: 5. The germline V gene encodes CDR1 SGHDN and CDR2 FVKESK. The CDR3 is 16 amino acids. The CDR3 nucleotides are TGTGCCAGCAGCCAAGTAGGGACAGCCCGCACAGATACGCAGTATTTT. It translates to CASSQVGTARTDTQYF.

This clone was found a few times. The gene calls are TRBV29-1 and TRBJ1-2, with D unresolved. V was clipped by 4 bases and J by 0 bases, with 12 bases between them. The germline gives CDR1 SQVTM, CDR2 ANQGSEA. The CDR3 is made up of 14 amino acids. The DNA for the CDR3 is TGCAGCGTTGCGAGGGCCATAGCTAACTATGGCTACACCTTC. This codes for CSVARAIANYGYTF.

The chain has TRBV25-1 and TRBJ1-1, with TRBD1 matching 8 bases. The CDR3 sequence is 13 residues long. Trimming at V came to 10 bases and at J to 5 bases, leaving 9 bases not matched to a gene. Germline values: CDR1 MGHDK, CDR2 SYGVNS. This CDR3 reads CATTGGWKTEAFF. The CDR3 nucleotides read TGTGCCACCACAGGGGGTTGGAAGACTGAAGCTTTCTTT.

The rearrangement uses TRBV29-1 and TRBJ2-7; 9 bases map to TRBD1. The V gene's germline CDR1 is SQVTM and CDR2 ANQGSEA. J gave up 5 bases and V 4 bases, and 6 bases lay outside the gene matches. The CDR3 is 13 amino acids. The CDR3 sequence: CSVVWTGAHEQYF. CDR3 DNA sequence: TGCAGCGTTGTGTGGACAGGGGCCCACGAGCAGTACTTC.

This clone turned up a few times. This rearrangement joins TRBV2 to TRBJ2-7; 9 positions match TRBD2. Germline CDR1 and CDR2: SNHLY and FYNNEI. This CDR3 contains 16 residues. The V and J ends lost 3 bases and 0 bases, in that order; junction bases with no gene match: 6. Here the CDR3 reads CASSDLTSGSSYEQYF. The DNA for the CDR3 is TGTGCCAGCAGTGACTTGACTAGCGGAAGCTCCTACGAGCAGTACTTC.

The rearrangement uses TRBV19 and TRBJ2-7; 8 positions match TRBD1. Germline V gene data show CDR1 as LNHDA and CDR2 as SQIVND (reference sequence). V shed 3 bases and J 6 bases; nucleotides not matched to a gene: 10. This CDR3 spans 15 amino acids. CDR3: CASSMGTGLGLEQYF. The CDR3 DNA sequence: TGTGCCAGTAGTATGGGGACAGGCTTGGGTCTCGAGCAGTACTTC.

This rearrangement joins TRBV30 to TRBJ1-2; 9 bases map to TRBD1. Germline CDR1 reads GTSNPN; CDR2 reads SVGIG (reference sequence). This CDR3 is 15 amino acids long. The V segment lost 0 bases and the J segment 6 bases; nucleotides outside the gene matches: 8. For the CDR3, the DNA is TGTGCCTGGAGTGTATTGACAGGGGGAGCGAATGGCTACACCTTC. Amino acids: CAWSVLTGGANGYTF. The complete variable domain, with remaining parts taken from reference TRBV30 and TRBJ1-2, reads SQTIHQWPATLVQPVGSPLSLECTVEGTSNPNLYWYRQAAGRGLQLLFYSVGIGQISSEVPQNLSASRPQDRQFILSSKKLLLSDSGFYLCAWSVLTGGANGYTFGSGTRLTVV.

The V gene is TRBV19, the J gene TRBJ2-3; D is undetermined. There are 13 residues in the CDR3. Per the germline V gene, CDR1 is LNHDA and CDR2 is SQIVND (reference sequence). Trimming pared 11 bases from V and 5 bases from J, leaving 17 bases between. CDR3 sequence (DNA): TGTGCCGTGAGACAAACGGCCCAAGATACGCAGTATTTT. This codes for CAVRQTAQDTQYF.

CDR3 in amino acids: CASSLISGANVLTF. CDR3 in DNA: TGCGCCAGCAGCCTAATCTCTGGGGCCAACGTCCTGACTTTC. The chain links TRBV4-3 to TRBJ2-6; D ambiguous. The V and J ends lost 4 bases and 0 bases respectively, with 4 bases between them. Germline CDR1 reads LGHNA; CDR2 reads YSLEER. The CDR3 is 14 amino acids.

The chain uses TRBV11-2 and TRBJ2-1; D not resolved. CDR1 and CDR2 from the germline V gene are SGHAT and FQNNGV. The CDR3 runs to 14 residues. Deletions cut 3 bases from V and 5 bases from J, with 11 bases between. DNA of the CDR3: TGTGCCAGCAGCTTCCCACCAAACGACAATGAGCAGTTCTTC. Its protein product is CASSFPPNDNEQFF.

This chain connects TRBV2 to TRBJ2-7; D possibly matches TRBD1 or TRBD2 (5 bases each). Germline CDR1 and CDR2: SNHLY and FYNNEI. The CDR3 totals 15 residues. Trimming took off 6 bases at V and 2 bases at J, with 17 bases between the two ends. The CDR3 spells CASSRKRAGTYEQYF. The CDR3 DNA follows: TGTGCCAGCAGCCGCAAGAGGGCAGGGACCTACGAGCAGTACTTC.

V and J are TRBV10-3 and TRBJ2-3; D unresolved. Germline CDR1 and CDR2: ENHRY and SYGVKD. V was trimmed by 2 bases and J by 5 bases, leaving 8 bases between them. This CDR3 is built from 13 residues. The CDR3 here is CAISEVGGDTQYF. The CDR3 nucleotides are TGTGCCATCAGTGAGGTCGGTGGAGATACGCAGTATTTT.

The chain couples TRBV9 to TRBJ2-2; D may be TRBD1 or TRBD2 (6 bases each). This CDR3 is 16 amino acids long. The germline CDR1 and CDR2 sequences are SGDLS and YYNGEE. With 0 bases removed from V and 3 bases from J, the gap between germline ends came to 12 bases. The DNA for the CDR3 is TGTGCCAGCAGCGTAGTTGGGGGGCAGGACACCGGGGAGCTGTTTTTT. It yields the protein CASSVVGGQDTGELFF.

This sequence joins TRBV7-3 and TRBJ2-7, with TRBD2 identical over 11 bases. The CDR3 covers 16 residues. Germline CDR1 reads SGHTA; CDR2 reads FQGTGA. V lost 5 bases and J lost 4; bases outside the gene matches: 10. The CDR3 region is CASSGLAGSRGYEQYF. The DNA of the CDR3 is TGTGCCAGCAGCGGACTAGCGGGTAGTCGTGGGTACGAGCAGTACTTC.

This clone has only a few counts. The chain recombines TRBV7-9 with TRBJ2-3, with D perhaps matching TRBD2 (6 bases). The germline V gene has CDR1 SEHNR and CDR2 FQNEAQ (reference sequence). The CDR3 consists of 14 residues. Trimming took 0 bases from V and 3 from J, leaving 7 bases between them. CDR3 in amino acids: CASSLAEGTDTQYF. CDR3 DNA: TGTGCCAGCAGCTTAGCGGAGGGTACAGATACGCAGTATTTT.

The V and J genes are TRBV6-5 and TRBJ2-3; 7 nucleotides align to TRBD1. Trimming at V came to 1 base and at J to 4 bases, leaving 2 bases not matched to a gene. The CDR3 sequence is 14 residues long. Germline assignment: CDR1 MNHEY and CDR2 SVGAGI. The DNA for the CDR3 is TGTGCCAGCAGTTACTTAGGGGGCGCAGATACGCAGTATTTT. This encodes CASSYLGGADTQYF.

This sequence joins TRBV29-1 and TRBJ1-2, with D unclear. The CDR3 runs to 12 residues. The germline CDR1 and CDR2 sequences are SQVTM and ANQGSEA. V dropped 6 bases and J dropped 5 bases, with 13 bases sitting between them. CDR3 residues: CSVPRVPYGYTF. As DNA, the CDR3 is TGCAGCGTCCCCCGGGTCCCGTATGGCTACACCTTC.

The chain joins TRBV2 to TRBJ2-3, with D maybe TRBD2 (6 bases). V lost 6 bases and J 0 bases, leaving 13 bases between the germline ends. The CDR3 runs to 15 residues. CDR1 and CDR2 from the germline V gene are SNHLY and FYNNEI. The CDR3 DNA reads as TGTGCCAGCAGGGATAGCGGAAGGAGCACAGATACGCAGTATTTT. It translates to CASRDSGRSTDTQYF.

This sequence joins TRBV12-5 and TRBJ2-7, with D unclear. The V end was cut by 1 base, the J end by 2 bases, with 6 bases between. Germline V CDR1 and CDR2: LGHNT, FRNRAP. CDR3 size: 13 residues. CDR3 DNA: TGTGCTAGTGGTTTGGACCAGGCCTACGAGCAGTACTTC. It specifies CASGLDQAYEQYF.

The chain has TRBV18 and TRBJ2-7; no clear D gene. The V end was cut by 0 bases, the J end by 4 bases, with 13 bases between. This CDR3 spans 15 amino acids. Per the germline V gene, CDR1 is KGHSH and CDR2 is LQKENI. CDR3 DNA: TGTGCCAGCTCACCACCGGACGGACCCCTTTACGAGCAGTACTTC. As protein: CASSPPDGPLYEQYF.